Each of the 13 T cell receptor beta chains below was sequenced from the same sample in a study of T cell repertoires in cytomegalovirus infection. Using its own MiXCR run on the reads, TCRdb lists one record per CDR3 protein. The sample has roughly 250,000 distinct CDR3 sequences, roughly 22% seen once. The sequenced sample was CD8+ T cells from PBMCs. The receptors derive from a human donor in good health (CMV status not recorded). Some clones in this sample may be carry-over from other donors' samples.

The chain recombines TRBV3-1 with TRBJ2-3; D not certain. The CDR3 runs 17 residues. The V and J ends lost 4 bases and 1 base respectively, with 18 bases between them. From germline, CDR1 is LGHDT and CDR2 YNNKEL (reference sequence). CDR3 in amino acids: CASSRQRLQDRTDTQYF. The DNA of the CDR3 is TGTGCCAGCAGCCGACAAAGACTTCAGGACCGCACAGATACGCAGTATTTT.

This clonotype was counted a few times. CDR3 in DNA: TGTGCCAGCAGCCCGGGACAGGGGGGGTCCAATGAGCAGTTCTTC. Amino acids: CASSPGQGGSNEQFF. This chain uses TRBV28 with TRBJ2-1; 11 bases are shared with TRBD1. Germline V lookup: CDR1 MDHEN, CDR2 SYDVKM. Trimming at V came to 6 bases and at J to 6 bases, leaving 7 bases not matched to a gene. This CDR3 is 15 amino acids long.

This clonotype appeared a few times. The CDR3 nucleotides read TGTGCCAGCAGCCGAGGACAGGGGTTGAGCACCGGGGAGCTGTTTTTT. Translated: CASSRGQGLSTGELFF. The rearrangement uses TRBV14 and TRBJ2-2; 9 nucleotides align to TRBD1. Germline V CDR1 and CDR2: SGHDN, FVKESK. The ends lost 4 bases at V and 4 bases at J; junction bases unmatched: 7. The CDR3 spans 16 residues.

This clonotype was detected ten times or more. The chain recombines TRBV12-3 or TRBV12-4 with TRBJ2-3, with 9 bases identical to TRBD1. Unmatched junction bases numbered 13, after V lost 7 bases and J lost 5 bases. The CDR3 totals 16 residues. CDR3 bases: TGTGCCAGCACCCCCCCGGGACAGGGAGGATTAGATACGCAGTATTTT. This encodes CASTPPGQGGLDTQYF.

This clonotype is a singleton in its sample. V usage is TRBV7-9 and J usage is TRBJ2-1; D is ambiguous. Germline V gene data show CDR1 as SEHNR and CDR2 as FQNEAQ (reference sequence). Trimming cost V 5 bases and J 2 bases, with 10 bases left between them. The CDR3 has 14 residues. In nucleotides, the CDR3 is TGTGCCAGCAGCCCGACGGAAACCTACAATGAGCAGTTCTTC. It is translated as CASSPTETYNEQFF.

The V and J genes are TRBV4-2 and TRBJ2-2; 10 bases agree with TRBD1. J gave up 7 bases and V 2 bases, and 4 bases lay outside the gene matches. CDR3 length: 15 amino acids. The germline gives CDR1 LGHNA, CDR2 YNFKEQ. CDR3 coding DNA: TGTGCCAGCAGCCAACGACAGGGGGCAGTCGGGGAGCTGTTTTTT. Its protein is CASSQRQGAVGELFF.

This clonotype has a handful of counts. The V and J genes are TRBV28 and TRBJ2-7; the match to TRBD1 covers 8 bases. V dropped 3 bases and J dropped 0; count of bases not matched to a gene: 7. Germline loops: CDR1 MDHEN, CDR2 SYDVKM. The CDR3 totals 16 residues. The CDR3 sequence: CASSFGLGTGSYEQYF. CDR3 coding DNA: TGTGCCAGCAGTTTTGGACTGGGGACAGGCTCCTACGAGCAGTACTTC.

The chain couples TRBV11-2 to TRBJ2-1; the D gene is possibly TRBD2 (6 bases). Germline-derived CDR1 and CDR2 are SGHAT and FQNNGV. This CDR3 is built from 14 residues. V was shortened by 7 bases and J by 3 bases, with 13 bases between the two germline ends. CDR3 protein: CASTLLAVYNEQFF. The CDR3 nucleotides are TGTGCCAGCACCCTTTTAGCGGTCTACAATGAGCAGTTCTTC.

This clonotype was counted many times. The CDR3 DNA reads TGTGCCAGCAGCCGAGGACAGGGGGCGCTGGGCAATCAGCCCCAGCATTTT. Its protein product is CASSRGQGALGNQPQHF. The rearrangement uses TRBV7-2 and TRBJ1-5; 11 nucleotides agree with TRBD1. V shed 5 bases, J shed 2 bases, and the junction held 8 bases outside the gene matches. The CDR3 sequence is 17 residues long. Germline CDR1 SGHTA, CDR2 FQGNSA.

This clonotype was picked up a small number of times. V is TRBV11-2 and J is TRBJ2-7; 7 nucleotides align to TRBD2. The V gene end was trimmed by 5 bases and the J gene end by 1 base; junction bases not matched to a gene: 11. This CDR3 is 16 amino acids long. The germline gives CDR1 SGHAT, CDR2 FQNNGV. CDR3 sequence: CASSLGGVGVSYEQYF. Written as DNA, the CDR3 is TGTGCCAGCAGCCTGGGGGGGGTTGGGGTTTCCTACGAGCAGTACTTC.

The chain is built from TRBV20-1 and TRBJ2-5; D perhaps matches TRBD1 (6 bases). Trimming pared 2 bases from V and 1 base from J, leaving 14 bases between. Germline V CDR1 and CDR2: DFQATT, SNEGSKA (reference sequence). The CDR3 spans 15 residues. As DNA, the CDR3 is TGCAGTGCTAGATCAACGGACAGTTCCCAAGAGACCCAGTACTTC. This encodes CSARSTDSSQETQYF.

The chain couples TRBV28 to TRBJ2-7; perhaps TRBD2 as D (7 bases). Germline V gene data show CDR1 as MDHEN and CDR2 as SYDVKM. The CDR3 loop spans 14 amino acids. V lost 6 bases, J lost 4 bases, and 16 bases lay in between. In nucleotides, the CDR3 is TGTGCCAGCAGCGGGGGGCAGGGGAGATACGAGCAGTACTTC. This gives the protein CASSGGQGRYEQYF.

This clonotype has more than one count but fewer than ten. Compared with germline, one end of the junction differs, possibly owing to a read error. This chain uses TRBV2 with TRBJ1-2; D is ambiguous. In germline, CDR1 is SNHLY, CDR2 FYNNEI. The CDR3 sequence is 9 residues long. The CDR3 nucleotides are TGTGCCAGCAGTGAGGGTCTCCCCTTC. Translation: CASSEGLPF.